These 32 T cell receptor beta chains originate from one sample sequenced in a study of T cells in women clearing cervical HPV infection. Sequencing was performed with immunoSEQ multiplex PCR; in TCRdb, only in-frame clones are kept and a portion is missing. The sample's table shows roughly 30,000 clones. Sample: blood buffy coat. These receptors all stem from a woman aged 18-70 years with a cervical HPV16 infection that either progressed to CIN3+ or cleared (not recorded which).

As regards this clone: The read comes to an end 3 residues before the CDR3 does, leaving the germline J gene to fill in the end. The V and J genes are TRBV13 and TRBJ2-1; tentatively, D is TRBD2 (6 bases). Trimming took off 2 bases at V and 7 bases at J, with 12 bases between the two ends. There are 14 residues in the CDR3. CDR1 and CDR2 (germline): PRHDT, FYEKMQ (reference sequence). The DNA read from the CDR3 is TGTGCCAGCAGCTTACCTCTAGCGAGTAATGAG. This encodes CASSLPLASNE. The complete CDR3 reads CASSLPLASNEQFF.

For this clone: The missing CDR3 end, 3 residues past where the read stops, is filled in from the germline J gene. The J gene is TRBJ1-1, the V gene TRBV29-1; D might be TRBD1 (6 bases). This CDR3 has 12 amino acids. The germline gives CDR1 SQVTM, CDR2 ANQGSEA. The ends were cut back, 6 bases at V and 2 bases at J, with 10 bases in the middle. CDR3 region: CSVRGGNTEAFF. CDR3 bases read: TGCAGCGTGAGAGGGGGAAACACTGAA. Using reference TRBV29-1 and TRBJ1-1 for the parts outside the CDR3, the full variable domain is SAVISQKPSRDICQRGTSLTIQCQVDSQVTMMFWYRQQPGQSLTLIATANQGSEATYESGFVIDKFPISRPNLTFSTLTVSNMSPEDSSIYLCSVRGGNTEAFFGQGTRLTVV.

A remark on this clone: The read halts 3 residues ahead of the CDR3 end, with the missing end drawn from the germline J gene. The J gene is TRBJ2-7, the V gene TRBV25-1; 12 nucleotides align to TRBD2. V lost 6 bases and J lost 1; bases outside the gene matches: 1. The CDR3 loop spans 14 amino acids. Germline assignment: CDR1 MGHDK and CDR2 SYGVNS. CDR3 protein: CASSGLAGSYEQYF. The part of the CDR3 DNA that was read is TGTGCCAGCAGCGGACTAGCGGGGTCCTACGAG.

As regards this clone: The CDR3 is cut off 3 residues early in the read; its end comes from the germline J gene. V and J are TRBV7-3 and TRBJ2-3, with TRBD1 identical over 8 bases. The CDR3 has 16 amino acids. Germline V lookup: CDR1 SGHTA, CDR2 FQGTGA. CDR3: CASSSGLTGELGTQYF. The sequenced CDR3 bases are TGTGCCAGCAGCTCAGGGCTGACAGGGGAGTTGGGGACG.

This chain's CDR3 is CASSPTGGRIYNEQFF. Incomplete CDR3 DNA: TGTGCCAGCAGCCCAACGGGGGGACGGATTTACAATGAG. The rearrangement joins TRBV7-6 to TRBJ2-1; the match to TRBD2 covers 7 bases. The read terminates 3 residues before the CDR3 end, so the remaining end is supplied by the germline J gene. This CDR3 is built from 16 residues. V trimming: 5 bases; J trimming: 4 bases; junction bases outside the gene matches: 11. CDR1 is SGHVS, CDR2 FNYEAQ, per germline.

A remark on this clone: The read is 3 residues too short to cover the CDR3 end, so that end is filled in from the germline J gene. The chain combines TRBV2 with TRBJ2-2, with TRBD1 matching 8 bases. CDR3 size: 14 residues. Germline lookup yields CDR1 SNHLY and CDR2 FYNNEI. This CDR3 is CASSRDRSNEKLFF. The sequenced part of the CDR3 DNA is TGTGCCAGCAGCAGGGACAGGTCTAATGAAAAG.

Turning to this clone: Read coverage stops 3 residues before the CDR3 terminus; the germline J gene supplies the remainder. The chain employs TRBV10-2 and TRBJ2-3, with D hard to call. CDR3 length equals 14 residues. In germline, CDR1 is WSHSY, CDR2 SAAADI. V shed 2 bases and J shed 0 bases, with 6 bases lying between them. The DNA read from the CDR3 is TGCGCCAGCAGTGAGCTAACTAGCACAGATACG. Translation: CASSELTSTDT. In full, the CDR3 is CASSELTSTDTQYF.

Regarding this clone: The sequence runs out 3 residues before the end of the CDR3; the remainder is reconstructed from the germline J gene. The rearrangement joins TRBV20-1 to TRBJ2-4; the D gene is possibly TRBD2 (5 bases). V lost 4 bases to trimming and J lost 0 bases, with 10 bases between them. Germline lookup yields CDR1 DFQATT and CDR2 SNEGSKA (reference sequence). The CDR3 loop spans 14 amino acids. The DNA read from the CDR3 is TGCAGTGCTAAGTTCGGGGTAGCCAAAAACATT. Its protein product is CSAKFGVAKNI. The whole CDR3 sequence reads CSAKFGVAKNIQYF.

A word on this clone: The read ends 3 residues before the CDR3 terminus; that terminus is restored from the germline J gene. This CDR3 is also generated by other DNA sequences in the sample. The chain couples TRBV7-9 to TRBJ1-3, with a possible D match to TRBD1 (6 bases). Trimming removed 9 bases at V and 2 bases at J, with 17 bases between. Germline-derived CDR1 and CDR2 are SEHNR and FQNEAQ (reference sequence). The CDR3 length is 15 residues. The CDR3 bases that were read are TGTGCCAGATCCTCTAAGACAGGACCTGGAAACACC. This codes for CARSSKTGPGNT. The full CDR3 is CARSSKTGPGNTIYF.

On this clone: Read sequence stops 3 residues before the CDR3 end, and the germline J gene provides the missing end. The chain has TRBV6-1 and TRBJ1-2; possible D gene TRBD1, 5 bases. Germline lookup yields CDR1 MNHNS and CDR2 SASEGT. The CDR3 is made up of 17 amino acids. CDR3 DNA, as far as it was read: TGTGCCAGCAGTGAAAGGGGCGGCCCGTGGGAAAGGGCCGGC. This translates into CASSERGGPWERAG. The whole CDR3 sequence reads CASSERGGPWERAGYTF.

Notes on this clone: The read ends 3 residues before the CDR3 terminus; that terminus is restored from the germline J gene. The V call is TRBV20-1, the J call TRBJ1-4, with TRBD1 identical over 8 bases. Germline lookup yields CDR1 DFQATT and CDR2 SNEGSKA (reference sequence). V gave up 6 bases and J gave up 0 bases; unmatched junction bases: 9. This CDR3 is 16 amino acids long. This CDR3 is CSAHMDRAPTNEKLFF. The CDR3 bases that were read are TGCAGTGCCCACATGGACAGGGCGCCAACTAATGAAAAA.

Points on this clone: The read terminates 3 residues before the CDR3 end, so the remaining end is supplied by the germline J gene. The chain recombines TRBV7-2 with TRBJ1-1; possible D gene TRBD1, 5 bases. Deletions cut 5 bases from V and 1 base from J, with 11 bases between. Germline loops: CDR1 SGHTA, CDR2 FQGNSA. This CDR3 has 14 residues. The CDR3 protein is CASSPRVRNTEAFF. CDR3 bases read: TGTGCCAGCAGCCCCAGGGTGCGGAACACTGAA. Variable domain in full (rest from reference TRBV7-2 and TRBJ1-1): GAGVSQSPSNKVTEKGKDVELRCDPISGHTALYWYRQSLGQGLEFLIYFQGNSAPDKSGLPSDRFSAERTGGSVSTLTIQRTQQEDSAVYLCASSPRVRNTEAFFGQGTRLTVV.

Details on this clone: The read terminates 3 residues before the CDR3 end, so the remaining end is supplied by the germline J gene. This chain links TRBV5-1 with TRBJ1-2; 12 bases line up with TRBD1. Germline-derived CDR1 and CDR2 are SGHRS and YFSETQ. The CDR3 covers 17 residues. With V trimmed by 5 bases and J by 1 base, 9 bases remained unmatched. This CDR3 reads CASRNSGTGGFNYGYTF. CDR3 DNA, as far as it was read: TGCGCCAGCAGGAACTCCGGGACAGGGGGCTTTAACTATGGC.

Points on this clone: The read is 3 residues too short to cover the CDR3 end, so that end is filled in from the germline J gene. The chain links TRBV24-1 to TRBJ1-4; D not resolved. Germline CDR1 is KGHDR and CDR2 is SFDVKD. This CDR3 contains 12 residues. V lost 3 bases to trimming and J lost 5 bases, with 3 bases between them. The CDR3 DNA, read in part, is TGTGCCACCAGTGATCCGAATGAAAAA. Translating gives CATSDPNEK. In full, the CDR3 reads CATSDPNEKLFF.

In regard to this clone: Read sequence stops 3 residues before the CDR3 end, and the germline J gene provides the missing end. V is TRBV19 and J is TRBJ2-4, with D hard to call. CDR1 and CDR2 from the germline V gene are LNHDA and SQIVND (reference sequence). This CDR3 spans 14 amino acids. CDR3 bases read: TGTGCCAGTAGTATAGGGGTGGGCAATCAGCCT. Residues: CASSIGVGNQP. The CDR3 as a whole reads CASSIGVGNQPQYF.

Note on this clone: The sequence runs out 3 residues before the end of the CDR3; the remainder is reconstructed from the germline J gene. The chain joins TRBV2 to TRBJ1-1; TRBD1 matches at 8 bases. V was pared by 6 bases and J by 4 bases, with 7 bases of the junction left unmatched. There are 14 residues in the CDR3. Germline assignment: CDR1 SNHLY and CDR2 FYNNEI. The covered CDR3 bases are TGTGCCAGCAGGAGGGATACAGGGGGCACTGAA. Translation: CASRRDTGGTE. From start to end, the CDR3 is CASRRDTGGTEAFF.

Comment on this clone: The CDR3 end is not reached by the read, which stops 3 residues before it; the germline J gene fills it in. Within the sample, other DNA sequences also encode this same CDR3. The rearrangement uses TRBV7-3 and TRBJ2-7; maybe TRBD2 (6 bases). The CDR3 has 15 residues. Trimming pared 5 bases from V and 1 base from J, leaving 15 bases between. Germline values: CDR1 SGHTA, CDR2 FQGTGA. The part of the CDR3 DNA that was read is TGTGCCAGCAGCCCCCGGGGGACGGGGTCCTACGAG. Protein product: CASSPRGTGSYE. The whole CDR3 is CASSPRGTGSYEQYF.

The sequenced part of the CDR3 DNA is TGTGCCAGCAGCTTAGTTACCGGACAGGGGAACGAC. Protein sequence: CASSLVTGQGND. The entire CDR3 protein is CASSLVTGQGNDYTF. The V gene is TRBV7-6, the J gene TRBJ1-2; 9 nucleotides match TRBD1. The CDR3 is cut off 3 residues early in the read; its end comes from the germline J gene. The CDR3 is 15 residues long. Looked up from germline, CDR1 is SGHVS and CDR2 is FNYEAQ.

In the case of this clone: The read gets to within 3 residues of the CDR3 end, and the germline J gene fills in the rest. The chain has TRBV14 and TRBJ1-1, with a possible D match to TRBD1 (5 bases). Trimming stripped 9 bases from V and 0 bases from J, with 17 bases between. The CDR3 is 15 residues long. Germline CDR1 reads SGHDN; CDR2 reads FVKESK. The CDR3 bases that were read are TGTGCCAGTGCTAAGGGGCAGGCGTTGAACACTGAA. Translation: CASAKGQALNTE. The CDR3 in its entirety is CASAKGQALNTEAFF.

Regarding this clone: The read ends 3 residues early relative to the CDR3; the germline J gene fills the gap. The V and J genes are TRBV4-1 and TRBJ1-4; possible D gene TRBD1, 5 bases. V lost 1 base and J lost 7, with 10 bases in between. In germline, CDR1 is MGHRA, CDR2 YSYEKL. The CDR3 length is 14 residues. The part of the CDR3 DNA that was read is TGCGCCAGCAGCCAAGCAGGGTTTTTTGAAAAA. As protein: CASSQAGFFEK. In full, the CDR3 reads CASSQAGFFEKLFF.

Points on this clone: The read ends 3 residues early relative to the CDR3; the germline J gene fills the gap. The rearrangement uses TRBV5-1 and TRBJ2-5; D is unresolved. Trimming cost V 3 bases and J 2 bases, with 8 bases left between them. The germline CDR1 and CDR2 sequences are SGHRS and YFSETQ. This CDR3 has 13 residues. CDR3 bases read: TGCGCCAGCAGCTCTAACTATCAAGAGACC. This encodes CASSSNYQET. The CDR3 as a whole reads CASSSNYQETQYF.

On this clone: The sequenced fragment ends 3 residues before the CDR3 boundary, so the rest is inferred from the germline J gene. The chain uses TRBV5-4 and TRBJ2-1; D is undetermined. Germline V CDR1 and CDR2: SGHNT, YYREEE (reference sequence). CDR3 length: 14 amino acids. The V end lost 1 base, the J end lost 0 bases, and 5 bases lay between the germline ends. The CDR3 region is CASSLQSSYNEQFF. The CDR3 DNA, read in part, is TGTGCCAGCAGCTTGCAGAGCTCCTACAATGAG.

CDR3: CASSRDREETQYF. The sequenced CDR3 bases are TGTGCCAGTAGTAGGGACAGGGAAGAGACG. V gene TRBV19 combines with J gene TRBJ2-3, with TRBD1 identical over 9 bases. The read ends 3 residues early relative to the CDR3; the germline J gene fills the gap. Germline values: CDR1 LNHDA, CDR2 SQIVND (reference sequence). The CDR3 is 13 amino acids.

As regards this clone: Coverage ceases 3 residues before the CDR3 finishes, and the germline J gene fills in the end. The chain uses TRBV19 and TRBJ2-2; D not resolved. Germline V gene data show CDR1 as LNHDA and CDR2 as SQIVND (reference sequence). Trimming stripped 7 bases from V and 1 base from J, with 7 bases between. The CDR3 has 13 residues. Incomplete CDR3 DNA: TGTGCCAGTAACCGACAGAACACCGGGGAG. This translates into CASNRQNTGE. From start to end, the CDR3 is CASNRQNTGELFF.

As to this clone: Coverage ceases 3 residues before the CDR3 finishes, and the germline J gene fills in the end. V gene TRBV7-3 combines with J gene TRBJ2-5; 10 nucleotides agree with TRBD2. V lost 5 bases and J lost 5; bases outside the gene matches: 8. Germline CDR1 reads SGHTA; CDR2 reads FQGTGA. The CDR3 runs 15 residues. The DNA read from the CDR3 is TGTGCCAGCAGCGTAAGCGGGGGGGCCCGGGAGACC. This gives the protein CASSVSGGARET. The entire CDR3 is CASSVSGGARETQYF.

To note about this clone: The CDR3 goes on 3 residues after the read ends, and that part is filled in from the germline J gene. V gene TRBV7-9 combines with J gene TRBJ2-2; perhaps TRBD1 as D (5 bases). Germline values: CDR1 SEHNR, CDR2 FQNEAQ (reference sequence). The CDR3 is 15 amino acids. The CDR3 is CASRTVPAANEKLFF. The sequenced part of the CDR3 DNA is TGTGCCAGCAGGACAGTACCTGCAGCTAATGAAAAG.

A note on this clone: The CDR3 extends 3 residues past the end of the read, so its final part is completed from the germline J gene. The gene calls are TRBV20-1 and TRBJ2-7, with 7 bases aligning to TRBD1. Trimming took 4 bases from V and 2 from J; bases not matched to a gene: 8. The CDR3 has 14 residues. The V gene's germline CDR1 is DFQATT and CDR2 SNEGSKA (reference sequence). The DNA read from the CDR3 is TGCAGTGCTATCAGACAGGGAACGACCTACGAG. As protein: CSAIRQGTTYE. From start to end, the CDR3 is CSAIRQGTTYEQYF.

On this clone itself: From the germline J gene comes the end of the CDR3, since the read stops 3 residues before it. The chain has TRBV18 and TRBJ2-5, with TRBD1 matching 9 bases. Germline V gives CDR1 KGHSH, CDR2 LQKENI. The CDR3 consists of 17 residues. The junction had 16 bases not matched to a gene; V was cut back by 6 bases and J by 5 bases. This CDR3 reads CASSPQQGALSGETQYF. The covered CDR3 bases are TGTGCCAGCTCGCCCCAACAGGGGGCGCTAAGTGGGGAGACC.

This chain's CDR3 is CASSLSGRSSPLHF. The CDR3 bases that were read are TGTGCCAGCAGCTTATCAGGGAGAAGTTCACCC. V and J are TRBV11-1 and TRBJ1-6; tentative D call: TRBD1 (5 bases). The missing CDR3 end, 3 residues past where the read stops, is filled in from the germline J gene. V was trimmed by 2 bases and J by 9 bases, leaving 11 bases between them. The germline V gene encodes CDR1 SGHAT and CDR2 FQDESV (reference sequence). The CDR3 sequence is 14 residues long.

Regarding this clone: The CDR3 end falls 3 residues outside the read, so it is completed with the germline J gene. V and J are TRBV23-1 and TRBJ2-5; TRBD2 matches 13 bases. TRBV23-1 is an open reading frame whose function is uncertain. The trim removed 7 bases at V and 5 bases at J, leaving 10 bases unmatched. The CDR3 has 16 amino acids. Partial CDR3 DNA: TGCGCCAGCATTTGTTGGGGACTAGCGGGGTGGGAGACC. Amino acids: CASICWGLAGWET. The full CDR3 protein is CASICWGLAGWETQYF.

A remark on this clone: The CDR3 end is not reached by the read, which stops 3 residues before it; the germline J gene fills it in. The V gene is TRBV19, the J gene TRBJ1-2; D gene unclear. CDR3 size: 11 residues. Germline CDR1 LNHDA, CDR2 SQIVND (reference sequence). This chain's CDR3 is CASTGFNDYTF. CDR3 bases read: TGTGCCAGTACGGGTTTCAATGAC. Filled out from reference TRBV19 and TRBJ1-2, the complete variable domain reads DGGITQSPKYLFRKEGQNVTLSCEQNLNHDAMYWYRQDPGQGLRLIYYSQIVNDFQKGDIAEGYSVSREKKESFPLTVTSAQKNPTAFYLCASTGFNDYTFGSGTRLTVV.

The chain's CDR3 is CASSLEGVQPQHF. The sequenced part of the CDR3 DNA is TGCGCCAGCAGCTTGGAAGGGGTTCAGCCC. The J gene is TRBJ1-5, the V gene TRBV5-1; D perhaps matches TRBD1 (5 bases). The missing CDR3 end, 3 residues past where the read stops, is filled in from the germline J gene. The V end was cut by 0 bases, the J end by 6 bases, with 7 bases between. CDR1 and CDR2 from the germline V gene are SGHRS and YFSETQ. This CDR3 contains 13 residues.